Below, 23 T cell receptor beta chains from the same sample are listed, as sequenced in a study of shared clonotypes between healthy human individuals. Clones were sequenced by immunoSEQ multiplex PCR, and TCRdb holds only the in-frame ones, with some missing. The sample includes 600,000 to 750,000 clones, about two thirds of them seen just once. Sequencing was performed on memory CD4+ T cells sorted from blood. The subset: CD45RA-negative fraction. The receptor source for this set is a woman aged 30 to 39 in good health.

The sample holds a few counts of this clone. The chain links TRBV10-3 to TRBJ2-7, with D tentatively TRBD2 (5 bases). The CDR3 is 14 amino acids. V shed 10 bases and J shed 5 bases, with 21 bases lying between them. The germline V gene encodes CDR1 ENHRY and CDR2 SYGVKD. The CDR3 region is CASLDGKAGDEQYF. The CDR3 bases are TGTGCCAGCCTTGACGGTAAGGCGGGCGACGAGCAGTACTTC.

As regards this clone: The same CDR3 is also encoded by other DNA sequences in this sample. The rearrangement joins TRBV4-1 to TRBJ1-1; 8 bases fit TRBD1. Germline V lookup: CDR1 MGHRA, CDR2 YSYEKL. The ends lost 4 bases at V and 4 bases at J; junction bases unmatched: 2. The CDR3 spans 13 residues. The CDR3 nucleotides are TGCGCCAGCAGCCTCACAGGGGGCACTGAAGCTTTCTTT. This codes for CASSLTGGTEAFF.

V gene TRBV5-1 combines with J gene TRBJ2-5; unclear D gene. The V and J ends lost 4 bases and 5 bases respectively, with 12 bases between them. This CDR3 has 13 amino acids. The V gene's germline CDR1 is SGHRS and CDR2 YFSETQ. CDR3: CASSPSAEETQYF. The DNA for the CDR3 is TGCGCCAGCAGCCCCTCGGCTGAGGAGACCCAGTACTTC.

The V call is TRBV10-1, the J call TRBJ2-7, with a tentative D call TRBD1 (5 bases). This CDR3 spans 13 amino acids. CDR1 WNHNN and CDR2 SYGVQD come from the germline V gene (reference sequence). The V gene lost 3 bases and the J gene lost 6 bases, with 12 bases spanning the gap. The CDR3 DNA is TGCGCCAGCAGTGATGGGGCTAGAATCGAGCAGTACTTC. This codes for CASSDGARIEQYF.

This clone was recorded many times. This rearrangement joins TRBV5-1 to TRBJ2-2; 13 nucleotides agree with TRBD2. The ends lost 5 bases at V and 4 bases at J; junction bases unmatched: 8. The CDR3 loop spans 17 amino acids. Germline CDR1 SGHRS, CDR2 YFSETQ. CDR3 amino acids: CASRLLGTSGITGELFF. The DNA of the CDR3 is TGCGCCAGCAGATTATTGGGGACTAGCGGGATCACCGGGGAGCTGTTTTTT.

This clone was seen only once. The chain uses TRBV29-1 and TRBJ2-2; D call uncertain. Germline CDR1 and CDR2: SQVTM and ANQGSEA. CDR3 length: 12 residues. Between the trimmed V and J ends, which lost 3 bases and 1 base, there was a span of 3 bases. In nucleotides, the CDR3 is TGCAGCGTTGACGGGAACACCGGGGAGCTGTTTTTT. It translates to CSVDGNTGELFF.

V is TRBV5-6 and J is TRBJ2-7, with D uncertain. The ends were cut back, 0 bases at V and 2 bases at J, with 15 bases in the middle. This CDR3 comprises 16 residues. Per the germline V gene, CDR1 is SGHDT and CDR2 is YYEEEE. DNA for the CDR3: TGTGCCAGCAGCTTGGCCCCCGGGCAGTGGACCTACGAGCAGTACTTC. Its protein is CASSLAPGQWTYEQYF.

The chain recombines TRBV6-5 with TRBJ2-5; tentatively, D is TRBD1 (6 bases). The CDR3 is 13 amino acids. Trimming left V 6 bases short and J 5 bases short, with 13 bases between. Per the germline V gene, CDR1 is MNHEY and CDR2 is SVGAGI. Written as DNA, the CDR3 is TGTGCCAGCAGAGTAGCAGACAGGGAGACCCAGTACTTC. Its translation: CASRVADRETQYF.

V gene TRBV18 combines with J gene TRBJ2-7, with D tentatively TRBD2 (5 bases). V lost 0 bases and J 6 bases, leaving 18 bases between the germline ends. Germline CDR1 reads KGHSH; CDR2 reads LQKENI. This CDR3 contains 16 residues. The DNA of the CDR3 is TGTGCCAGCTCACCACCGCTTTTCGGCGGTCGGGGCGAGCAGTACTTC. This gives the protein CASSPPLFGGRGEQYF.

The V call is TRBV6-5, the J call TRBJ2-3; TRBD2 matches 8 bases. This CDR3 comprises 15 residues. The V gene end was trimmed by 7 bases and the J gene end by 1 base; junction bases not matched to a gene: 7. Germline lookup yields CDR1 MNHEY and CDR2 SVGAGI. CDR3: CASKSAGAGTDTQYF. In DNA, the CDR3 is TGTGCCAGCAAGTCAGCGGGAGCTGGCACAGATACGCAGTATTTT.

In its sample, this clone was seen a few times. The genes are TRBV20-1 and TRBJ2-3; D ambiguous. Germline-derived CDR1 and CDR2 are DFQATT and SNEGSKA (reference sequence). CDR3 length: 11 amino acids. Trimming removed 1 base at V and 6 bases at J, with 5 bases between. CDR3 amino acids: CSARARDTQYF. The CDR3 nucleotides are TGCAGTGCTAGAGCACGGGATACGCAGTATTTT.

This chain joins TRBV19 and TRBJ2-7; 7 bases are shared with TRBD2. The CDR3 is 15 amino acids. Germline CDR1 and CDR2: LNHDA and SQIVND (reference sequence). The J segment lost 2 bases and the V segment lost 5 bases, leaving 9 bases of the junction unmatched. For the CDR3, the DNA is TGTGCCAGTAGTCGGGGAGGGAGCGGGACCTACGAGCAGTACTTC. It is translated as CASSRGGSGTYEQYF.

This clone occurred a few times. A junction boundary mismatches the germline segment, possibly from a read error. This chain uses TRBV6-1 with TRBJ2-7, with 10 bases aligning to TRBD2. The germline V gene encodes CDR1 MNHNS and CDR2 SASEGT. The CDR3 has 13 amino acids. The CDR3 protein is CASSDPNGGLAVF. The CDR3 DNA reads TGTGCCAGCAGTGATCCGAATGGAGGACTAGCGGTCTTC.

V is TRBV10-2 and J is TRBJ2-2; D is possibly TRBD2 (5 bases). The CDR3 spans 14 residues. The V end was cut by 0 bases, the J end by 6 bases, with 8 bases between. Germline V lookup: CDR1 WSHSY, CDR2 SAAADI. The CDR3 region is CASSESTGSGELFF. DNA of the CDR3: TGCGCCAGCAGTGAGTCGACGGGATCCGGGGAGCTGTTTTTT.

This chain uses TRBV6-1 with TRBJ2-7; the match to TRBD2 covers 13 bases. The CDR3 has 15 residues. The V gene's germline CDR1 is MNHNS and CDR2 SASEGT. J lost 6 bases, V lost 6 bases, and 8 bases had no gene match. The CDR3 DNA reads TGTGCCAGCAGAGCCTCACTAGCGGGAGGGGGCGAGCAGTACTTC. Translating it yields CASRASLAGGGEQYF.

This chain uses TRBV19 with TRBJ2-4; possibly TRBD2 for D (5 bases). The CDR3 runs to 16 residues. V was clipped by 3 bases and J by 0 bases, with 12 bases between them. CDR1 LNHDA and CDR2 SQIVND come from the germline V gene (reference sequence). The DNA of the CDR3 is TGTGCCAGTAGTATTAAGCGGTCCCTAGCCAAAAACATTCAGTACTTC. This encodes CASSIKRSLAKNIQYF.

The chain joins TRBV9 to TRBJ1-4; TRBD1 is a possible D gene (5 bases). CDR1 and CDR2 (germline): SGDLS, YYNGEE. CDR3 size: 15 residues. The V and J ends lost 5 bases and 5 bases respectively, with 16 bases between them. CDR3 in amino acids: CASSPGHRPNEKLFF. The CDR3 DNA reads as TGTGCCAGCAGTCCAGGGCACAGGCCGAATGAAAAACTGTTTTTT.

The chain combines TRBV28 with TRBJ1-3, with TRBD1 matching over 9 bases. Germline loops: CDR1 MDHEN, CDR2 SYDVKM. V lost 5 bases and J lost 0; bases outside the gene matches: 5. The CDR3 spans 16 residues. The CDR3 DNA follows: TGTGCCAGCAGTCACGACAGGGGGAACTCTGGAAACACCATATATTTT. Its protein product is CASSHDRGNSGNTIYF.

The chain employs TRBV13 and TRBJ1-1, with 7 bases aligning to TRBD1. Trimming took 5 bases from V and 3 from J; bases not matched to a gene: 6. The length of the CDR3 is 14 residues. Germline assignment: CDR1 PRHDT and CDR2 FYEKMQ (reference sequence). CDR3 nucleotides: TGTGCCAGCAGCAACAGGGGTAGGTACACTGAAGCTTTCTTT. This codes for CASSNRGRYTEAFF.

The chain has TRBV7-2 and TRBJ2-1, with 9 bases lining up with TRBD2. There are 14 residues in the CDR3. Germline V lookup: CDR1 SGHTA, CDR2 FQGNSA. The V gene end was trimmed by 8 bases and the J gene end by 4 bases; junction bases not matched to a gene: 6. In nucleotides, the CDR3 is TGTGCCAGCGGAGCGGGAGGACAATACAATGAGCAGTTCTTC. Protein sequence: CASGAGGQYNEQFF.

This chain joins TRBV5-1 and TRBJ1-4; no reliable D call. The V and J ends lost 0 bases and 4 bases respectively, with 7 bases between them. The CDR3 has 14 residues. The germline CDR1 and CDR2 sequences are SGHRS and YFSETQ. This CDR3 is CASSLVPNNEKLFF. The CDR3 coding sequence is TGCGCCAGCAGCTTGGTCCCGAATAATGAAAAACTGTTTTTT.

The chain employs TRBV19 and TRBJ2-3, with TRBD1 matching 9 bases. Per germline, CDR1 LNHDA and CDR2 SQIVND (reference sequence). The CDR3 runs 18 residues. V shed 11 bases, J shed 4 bases, and the junction held 22 bases outside the gene matches. This chain's CDR3 is CAGTDRGGSAGEADTQYF. As DNA, the CDR3 is TGTGCCGGGACAGACAGGGGGGGTTCGGCGGGAGAGGCAGATACGCAGTATTTT.

The CDR3 reads CASRSGSNEQYF. The CDR3 DNA reads as TGTGCCAGCAGGAGCGGGAGTAACGAGCAGTACTTC. The chain is built from TRBV28 and TRBJ2-7; 8 nucleotides agree with TRBD2. V shed 6 bases and J 5 bases; nucleotides not matched to a gene: 3. The CDR3 has 12 residues. Germline-derived CDR1 and CDR2 are MDHEN and SYDVKM.